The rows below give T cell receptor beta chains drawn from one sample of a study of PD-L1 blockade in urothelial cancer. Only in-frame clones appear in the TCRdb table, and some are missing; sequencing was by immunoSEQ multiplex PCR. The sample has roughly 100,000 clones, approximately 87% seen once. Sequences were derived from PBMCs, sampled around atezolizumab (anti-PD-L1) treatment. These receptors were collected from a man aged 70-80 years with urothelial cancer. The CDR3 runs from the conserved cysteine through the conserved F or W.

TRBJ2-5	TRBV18	CASSLTGMETQYF
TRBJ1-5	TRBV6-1	CASRFGTYSNQPQHF
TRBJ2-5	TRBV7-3	CASSLSGIETSGGVPLETQYF
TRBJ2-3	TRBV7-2	CASSTLGSGPGDTQYF
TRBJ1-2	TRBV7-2	CASSLMGEAGYTF
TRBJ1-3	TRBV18	CASSPGEGESGNTIYF
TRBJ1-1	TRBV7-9	CASSWDRERAEAFF
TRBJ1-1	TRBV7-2	CASSPTGNAEAFF
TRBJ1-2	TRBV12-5	CASGLYPNEAGGYTF
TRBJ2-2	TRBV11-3	CASSLLAGTGELFF
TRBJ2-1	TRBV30	CAWSLAGLSYNEQFF
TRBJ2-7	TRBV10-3	CAISDPTGTGLRGQYF
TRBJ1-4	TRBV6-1	CASSAPGQGGREKLFF
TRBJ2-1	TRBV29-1	CSVKTEGHNEQFF
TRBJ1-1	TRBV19	CASRANLNTEAFF
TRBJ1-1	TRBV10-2	CASRGQVTGTEAFF
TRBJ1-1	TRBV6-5	CASRPGTLGNTEAFF
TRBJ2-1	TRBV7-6	CASSRPAGGSYNEQFF
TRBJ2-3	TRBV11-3	CASTQVSPGGADTQYF
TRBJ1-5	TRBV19	CASESGGSDQPQHF
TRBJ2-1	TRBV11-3	CASSLGLAGVYEQFF
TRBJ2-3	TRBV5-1	CASSLAGQSADTQYF
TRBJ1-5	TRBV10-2	CASQPPEDRPQHF
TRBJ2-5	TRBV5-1	CASRPAGGSQETQYF
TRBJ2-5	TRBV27	CATNRWGDPPETQYF
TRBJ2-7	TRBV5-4	CASSLAGQGYEQYF
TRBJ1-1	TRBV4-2	CASSQDRGNTEAFF
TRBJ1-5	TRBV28	CASSSVTGQYNQPQHF
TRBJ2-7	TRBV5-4	CASSSGQGYEQYF
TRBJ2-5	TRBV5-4	CASSLGGTEETQYF
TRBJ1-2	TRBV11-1	CASSLSQGAFNYGYTF
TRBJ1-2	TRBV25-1	CASRGAGDYGYTF
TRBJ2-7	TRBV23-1	CASSQGGPVPYEQYF
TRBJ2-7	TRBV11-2	CASSEQAGWRSYEQYF
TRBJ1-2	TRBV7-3	CASSLKGRDGYTF
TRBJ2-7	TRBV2	CASSPLRTSGTSYEQYF
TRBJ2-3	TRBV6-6	CASRAGSTDTQYF
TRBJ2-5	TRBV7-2	CASSLIPSGQETQYF
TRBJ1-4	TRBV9	CASSVTATNEKLFF
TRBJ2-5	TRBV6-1	CASSEALQQETQYF
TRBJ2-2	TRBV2	CASSAGVNTGELFF
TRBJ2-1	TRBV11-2	CASRPTGFYNEQFF
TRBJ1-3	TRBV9	CASTSGQGYGNTIYF
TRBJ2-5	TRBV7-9	CASSLGQGAAETQYF
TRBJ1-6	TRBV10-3	CARWGHRGVGSPLHF
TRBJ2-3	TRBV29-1	CSVALAGDNLDTQYF
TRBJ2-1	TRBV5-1	CASSFDRPNNEQFF
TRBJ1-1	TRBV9	CASSVDPRGAMNTEAFF
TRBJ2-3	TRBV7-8	CASSPPTDSQHLTDTQYF
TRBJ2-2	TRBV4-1	CASSPLSGGYTGELFF